This passage covers 26 T cell receptor beta chains from one sample sequenced in a study of T cells expressing NK-cell markers. TCRdb re-called the 5' RACE reads and shows each CDR3 protein once, DNA omitted. The sample includes approximately 440,000 distinct CDR3 sequences. Material for sequencing was blood T cells: a sorted CD56 or NKG2C T cell subset, CD4+ or CD8+ T cells, or bulk PBMC T cells (not recorded which). All receptors derive from a woman aged 50 to 60 in good health.

The genes are TRBV5-1 and TRBJ1-4; the D call of TRBD1 rests on TCRdb alone, since no DNA is present to check it. Germline CDR1 reads SGHRS; CDR2 reads YFSETQ. CDR3 length: 15 residues. CDR3 in amino acids: CASSWGTGGGEKLFF.

The chain recombines TRBV12-3 or TRBV12-4 with TRBJ2-1. The length of the CDR3 is 12 residues. The CDR3 region is CASSRSEDEQFF.

The J gene is TRBJ2-1, the V gene TRBV10-3; TCRdb names TRBD1, which stays unverified in the absence of DNA. Per germline, CDR1 ENHRY and CDR2 SYGVKD. This CDR3 is 15 amino acids long. CDR3 in amino acids: CAISVGGQGINEQFF.

The V gene is TRBV12-3 or TRBV12-4, the J gene TRBJ1-2; TCRdb's D call of TRBD1 is untestable without DNA. The CDR3 extends over 15 amino acids. CDR3 loop: CASRSGQILSYGYTF.

The CDR3 reads CASSLASTSGSEQFF. V is TRBV5-1 and J is TRBJ2-1; TCRdb outputs TRBD2, but without DNA this stays unchecked. Germline CDR1 reads SGHRS; CDR2 reads YFSETQ. The CDR3 has 15 residues.

The gene calls are TRBV7-9 and TRBJ2-3; TCRdb picks TRBD1, but there is no DNA to check that call. Germline V gene data show CDR1 as SEHNR and CDR2 as FQNEAQ (reference sequence). The CDR3 sequence is 14 residues long. CDR3 protein: CASSLPPRTDTQYF. The full variable domain, completed using reference TRBV7-9 and TRBJ2-3, is DTGVSQNPRHKITKRGQNVTFRCDPISEHNRLYWYRQTLGQGPEFLTYFQNEAQLEKSRLLSDRFSAERPKGSFSTLEIQRTEQGDSAMYLCASSLPPRTDTQYFGPGTRLTVL.

The chain is built from TRBV5-1 and TRBJ1-3. Per the germline V gene, CDR1 is SGHRS and CDR2 is YFSETQ. There are 16 residues in the CDR3. CDR3 loop: CASSPALTPSGNTIYF. Full variable domain (remainder filled in from reference TRBV5-1 and TRBJ1-3): KAGVTQTPRYLIKTRGQQVTLSCSPISGHRSVSWYQQTPGQGLQFLFEYFSETQRNKGNFPGRFSGRQFSNSRSEMNVSTLELGDSALYLCASSPALTPSGNTIYFGEGSWLTVV.

V usage is TRBV7-6 and J usage is TRBJ1-4; the TCRdb D gene call, TRBD1, has no DNA to confirm it. The CDR3 is 15 residues long. Germline CDR1 and CDR2: SGHVS and FNYEAQ. CDR3 amino acids: CASSLRGATNEKLFF.

V usage is TRBV5-5 and J usage is TRBJ2-4; TCRdb's assignment of TRBD1 cannot be checked, as there is no DNA. The CDR3 has 15 amino acids. The V gene's germline CDR1 is SGHKS and CDR2 YYEKEE (reference sequence). This CDR3 reads CASSLGDRLKNIQYF.

V gene TRBV19 combines with J gene TRBJ1-2; TCRdb's D call of TRBD1 is untestable without DNA. In germline, CDR1 is LNHDA, CDR2 SQIVND (reference sequence). This CDR3 has 14 amino acids. The CDR3: CASSIVGVDYGYTF.

This chain joins TRBV4-1 and TRBJ2-5. The CDR3 consists of 13 residues. Germline V lookup: CDR1 MGHRA, CDR2 YSYEKL. This CDR3 is CASSQLKQETQYF.

The J gene is TRBJ2-1, the V gene TRBV12-3 or TRBV12-4; TCRdb designates TRBD2, a call that cannot be tested without DNA. This CDR3 spans 16 amino acids. The CDR3: CASSEGLAGPDNEQFF.

This rearrangement joins TRBV9 to TRBJ2-1; the D call of TRBD2 rests on TCRdb alone, since no DNA is present to check it. In germline, CDR1 is SGDLS, CDR2 YYNGEE. The CDR3 length is 16 residues. This CDR3 reads CASSVGPGLGSNEQFF.

The chain employs TRBV6-2 or TRBV6-3 and TRBJ1-1; TCRdb indicates TRBD1, and absent DNA this call remains unverified. The germline CDR1 and CDR2 sequences are MNHEY and SVGEGT. The CDR3 has 14 amino acids. CDR3 protein: CASSDRGGETEAFF.

The gene calls are TRBV7-7 and TRBJ2-5; the D call of TRBD1 rests on TCRdb alone, since no DNA is present to check it. The CDR3 covers 15 residues. The germline V gene encodes CDR1 SSHAT and CDR2 FNYEAQ (reference sequence). The CDR3 sequence: CASSSRDTSQETQYF.

The V call is TRBV7-9, the J call TRBJ2-7; TCRdb proposes TRBD1, but this gene call is untestable without DNA. CDR1 SEHNR and CDR2 FQNEAQ come from the germline V gene (reference sequence). This CDR3 contains 17 residues. This CDR3 is CASSSFRTGRSSYEQYF. The full variable domain, with the rest looked up from reference TRBV7-9 and TRBJ2-7, is DTGVSQNPRHKITKRGQNVTFRCDPISEHNRLYWYRQTLGQGPEFLTYFQNEAQLEKSRLLSDRFSAERPKGSFSTLEIQRTEQGDSAMYLCASSSFRTGRSSYEQYFGPGTRLTVT.

The chain carries TRBV2 and TRBJ2-1; TCRdb proposes TRBD2, but this gene call is untestable without DNA. Germline CDR1 and CDR2: SNHLY and FYNNEI. CDR3 length: 19 residues. CDR3: CASSETLLAGGQLKSEQFF. Looking up the rest from reference TRBV2 and TRBJ2-1 gives the full variable domain: EPEVTQTPSHQVTQMGQEVILRCVPISNHLYFYWYRQILGQKVEFLVSFYNNEISEKSEIFDDQFSVERPDGSNFTLKIRSTKLEDSAMYFCASSETLLAGGQLKSEQFFGPGTRLTVL.

V and J are TRBV18 and TRBJ2-1; as DNA is missing, the TRBD2 call by TCRdb cannot be tested. Germline CDR1 KGHSH, CDR2 LQKENI. The length of the CDR3 is 14 residues. The CDR3: CASSRDQKIDEQFF.

The J gene is TRBJ2-5, the V gene TRBV2. The CDR3 runs 12 residues. Per the germline V gene, CDR1 is SNHLY and CDR2 is FYNNEI. Here the CDR3 reads CASMFRQETQYF. Supplemented by reference TRBV2 and TRBJ2-5, the full variable domain reads EPEVTQTPSHQVTQMGQEVILRCVPISNHLYFYWYRQILGQKVEFLVSFYNNEISEKSEIFDDQFSVERPDGSNFTLKIRSTKLEDSAMYFCASMFRQETQYFGPGTRLLVL.

The chain's CDR3 is CASSTGTDTPLIHF. The chain recombines TRBV12-3 or TRBV12-4 with TRBJ1-6; the TCRdb call, TRBD1, lacks DNA for checking. The CDR3 covers 14 residues.

The chain carries TRBV7-2 and TRBJ1-1; lacking DNA, the TRBD1 call made by TCRdb goes unchecked. The CDR3 is 16 residues long. Germline CDR1 is SGHTA and CDR2 is FQGNSA. CDR3 residues: CASSSQTGLANTEAFF.

The chain has TRBV7-2 and TRBJ2-1; TCRdb proposes TRBD2, but this gene call is untestable without DNA. Per the germline V gene, CDR1 is SGHTA and CDR2 is FQGNSA. The CDR3 is made up of 17 amino acids. The CDR3: CASSLVASGGSYNEQFF. Complete variable domain (other parts from reference TRBV7-2 and TRBJ2-1): GAGVSQSPSNKVTEKGKDVELRCDPISGHTALYWYRQSLGQGLEFLIYFQGNSAPDKSGLPSDRFSAERTGGSVSTLTIQRTQQEDSAVYLCASSLVASGGSYNEQFFGPGTRLTVL.

V gene TRBV6-5 combines with J gene TRBJ2-7; TCRdb proposes TRBD1, but this gene call is untestable without DNA. This CDR3 spans 14 amino acids. Germline V gene sequence: CDR1 MNHEY, CDR2 SVGAGI. The CDR3 loop reads CASTPRGAHYEQYF.

V is TRBV5-6 and J is TRBJ2-4; the D call from TCRdb, TRBD1, cannot be confirmed without DNA. Germline assignment: CDR1 SGHDT and CDR2 YYEEEE. The CDR3 is 14 residues long. CDR3 sequence reads: CASSLVRGENIQYF.

V and J are TRBV12-3 or TRBV12-4 and TRBJ1-1; the D gene TCRdb calls, TRBD1, cannot be checked with no DNA. The CDR3 totals 13 residues. The CDR3 loop is CASSLIMGGEAFF.

The V call is TRBV5-6, the J call TRBJ2-5; TCRdb names TRBD1, which stays unverified in the absence of DNA. Germline CDR1 SGHDT, CDR2 YYEEEE. The CDR3 contains 15 residues. Here the CDR3 reads CASSLGGSYQETQYF. Looking up the rest from reference TRBV5-6 and TRBJ2-5 gives the full variable domain: DAGVTQSPTHLIKTRGQQVTLRCSPKSGHDTVSWYQQALGQGPQFIFQYYEEEERQRGNFPDRFSGHQFPNYSSELNVNALLLGDSALYLCASSLGGSYQETQYFGPGTRLLVL.